The clone carrying this T cell receptor (beta chain) has a handful of counts. Its antigen is unknown. This entry is derived from a study of T cell repertoires in cytomegalovirus infection. The overall study: Both a matching HLA type and CMV infection were indicated by public TCR beta signatures.

Broader study findings: Across the ex vivo response, the dominant clonotypes were HLA-C-restricted CMV-specific TCR beta clonotypes. Cumulative public TCR beta family frequency identified carriers of CMV plus the relevant HLA.

Germline V lookup: CDR1 SGHNT, CDR2 YYREEE (reference sequence). There are 22 residues in the CDR3. V lost 4 bases and J 3 bases, leaving 38 bases between the germline ends. Each CDR3 protein gets one entry after TCRdb re-called the reads with MiXCR. The top ten hold 7.5% to 9% of the sample, which has hundreds of thousands of distinct CDR3 sequences, 15% to 20% seen once. The rearrangement links TRBV5-4 to TRBJ2-7; D is unclear. Material: PBMCs. The TCR originated in a human donor in good health (CMV status not recorded). Some clones in this sample may be carry-over from other donors' samples. The DNA for the CDR3 is TGTGCCAGCAGCGCCCGCCAATCAACTACCCGCCTCCGGAGTAGTTCTTACTACGAGCAGTACTTC. This gives the protein CASSARQSTTRLRSSSYYEQYF.